These 4 T cell receptor beta chains were all obtained from the same sample, sequenced in a study of radiotherapy plus CTLA-4 blockade in lung cancer. The data were produced by immunoSEQ multiplex PCR, yet TCRdb's version contains in-frame clones alone and is incomplete. The data hold about 45,000 clones, with about 63% observed a single time. The sample consisted of peripheral blood, taken from a patient treated with radiotherapy plus ipilimumab. The receptors stem from a human donor with non-small cell lung cancer who had a partial response to radiotherapy plus ipilimumab.

In its sample, this clone was seen a few times. The chain recombines TRBV7-9 with TRBJ1-1; D gene ambiguous. The CDR3 consists of 13 residues. V was clipped by 9 bases and J by 1 base, with 12 bases between them. The germline V gene encodes CDR1 SEHNR and CDR2 FQNEAQ (reference sequence). Here the CDR3 reads CASTGLGNTEAFF. CDR3 bases: TGTGCCAGTACCGGACTTGGGAACACTGAAGCTTTCTTT.

The V call is TRBV5-1, the J call TRBJ2-5; tentative D call: TRBD2 (6 bases). CDR1 is SGHRS, CDR2 YFSETQ, per germline. Trimming took 0 bases from V and 5 from J, leaving 8 bases between them. The CDR3 spans 13 residues. DNA for the CDR3: TGCGCCAGCAGCTTGGCGGGGAGGGAGACCCAGTACTTC. Translating gives CASSLAGRETQYF.

The chain combines TRBV2 with TRBJ2-3, with 9 nucleotides matching TRBD1. The germline V gene encodes CDR1 SNHLY and CDR2 FYNNEI. The CDR3 spans 14 residues. V trimming: 7 bases; J trimming: 4 bases; junction bases outside the gene matches: 6. CDR3 protein: CASNIRTGADTQYF. The CDR3 DNA reads TGTGCCAGCAACATCAGGACAGGGGCAGATACGCAGTATTTT.

This chain connects TRBV7-8 to TRBJ2-7, with 7 bases identical to TRBD2. The CDR3 totals 15 residues. Germline CDR1 reads SGHVS; CDR2 reads FQNEAQ. Trimming took 2 bases from V and 4 from J; bases not matched to a gene: 8. The CDR3 spells CASSLKAGAGYEQYF. CDR3 bases: TGTGCCAGCAGCTTAAAGGCGGGAGCCGGTTACGAGCAGTACTTC.